The clone carrying this TCR beta chain was seen a few times. Preparation of the TCRbeta library was carried out with unique molecular identifiers. TCRdb processed the PCR reads anew with MiXCR; each CDR3 protein has one entry. This sample has some 200,000 distinct CDR3 sequences, with roughly a tenth found just once. The sample is drawn from a study of T-cell reconstitution after alpha-beta-depleted transplantation in children. Germline V lookup: CDR1 SEHNR, CDR2 FQNEAQ (reference sequence). The CDR3 has 14 amino acids. Trimming took off 1 base at V and 3 bases at J, with 9 bases between the two ends.

Sequenced here: PBMCs from the stem cell graft donor, sampled from the stem cell graft. The rearrangement uses TRBV7-9 and TRBJ2-5; D is possibly TRBD1 or TRBD2 (5 bases each). This TCR was sampled from a human donor who donated a stem cell graft to a child with acute lymphoblastic leukemia. DNA for the CDR3: TGTGCCAGCAGCTTAGTCGGGGCCGAAGAGACCCAGTACTTC. It yields the protein CASSLVGAEETQYF.